These T cell receptor beta chains were read from a single sample in a study of T cell responses to AZD1222 COVID-19 vaccine. The table came from immunoSEQ multiplex PCR; TCRdb's copy has only in-frame clones and leaves some out. The sample includes over 110,000 clones, around 90% seen only once; the top ten take around 1.6%. The sequenced sample was peripheral blood, obtained 28 days after the second AZD1222 dose. Receptors originate from an adult who received the AZD1222 COVID-19 vaccine. CDR3s include the opening cysteine and the closing phenylalanine or tryptophan. The D gene is left open where the match is weak. Clone size is not always given. Where it is, it says once, few, many or a class for expanded clones.

TRBV5-4,TRBJ1-1,TRBD1,NA,CASSSDRRNTEAFF,TGTGCCAGCAGCTCGGACAGGAGGAACACTGAAGCTTTCTTT
TRBV7-8,TRBJ2-1,TRBD2,NA,CASSRLAGPYNEQFF,TGTGCCAGCAGCAGACTAGCGGGGCCATACAATGAGCAGTTCTTC
TRBV5-1,TRBJ2-2,NA,NA,CASSLSGETGELFF,TGCGCCAGCAGCTTGAGTGGGGAGACCGGGGAGCTGTTTTTT
TRBV5-1,TRBJ2-1,NA,NA,CASSLASTRINNEQFF,TGCGCCAGCAGCTTGGCCAGCACTCGGATAAACAATGAGCAGTTCTTC
TRBV3-1/TRBV3-2,TRBJ1-4,TRBD1,NA,CASSQAGTVNEKLFF,TGTGCCAGCAGCCAGGCGGGGACAGTAAATGAAAAACTGTTTTTT
TRBV30,TRBJ1-5,TRBD1,NA,CAWRGQGASQPQHF,TGTGCCTGGAGAGGACAGGGGGCGTCTCAGCCCCAGCATTTT
TRBV30,TRBJ1-5,NA,NA,CAWSEGSDQPQHF,TGTGCCTGGAGTGAAGGGTCTGATCAGCCCCAGCATTTT
TRBV5-6,TRBJ1-1,NA,NA,CASSLSSITEAFF,TGTGCCAGCAGCTTGAGTTCGATCACTGAAGCTTTCTTT
TRBV4-3,TRBJ1-2,NA,NA,CASSPAGGTNYGYTF,TGCGCCAGCAGCCCGGCCGGGGGCACCAACTATGGCTACACCTTC
TRBV30,TRBJ1-5,NA,few,CAWSLGGRGQPQHF,TGTGCCTGGAGTCTAGGAGGGCGAGGTCAGCCCCAGCATTTT
TRBV9,TRBJ2-2,TRBD2,NA,CASSVASGLAGTGELFF,TGTGCCAGCAGCGTAGCCTCGGGACTAGCGGGAACCGGGGAGCTGTTTTTT
TRBV3-1/TRBV3-2,TRBJ1-1,NA,NA,CASSSSVVNTEAFF,TGTGCCAGCAGCTCCTCTGTGGTGAACACTGAAGCTTTCTTT
TRBV29-1,TRBJ1-1,NA,NA,CSADSNTEAFF,TGCAGCGCGGATTCGAACACTGAAGCTTTCTTT
TRBV5-8,TRBJ1-4,TRBD1,NA,CASSLGTGGQANEKLFF,TGTGCCAGCAGCTTGGGGACAGGGGGCCAGGCTAATGAAAAACTGTTTTTT
TRBV3-1/TRBV3-2,TRBJ1-1,TRBD1,once,CASSPGRQGATEAFF,TGTGCCAGCAGCCCGGGCCGGCAGGGGGCCACTGAAGCTTTCTTT
TRBV19,TRBJ2-3,TRBD2,NA,CASSIDPGASGIPDTQYF,TGTGCCAGTAGTATAGATCCAGGGGCTAGCGGGATCCCAGATACGCAGTATTTT
TRBV5-4,TRBJ2-2,TRBD2,NA,CASSFASGNTGELFF,TGTGCCAGCAGCTTCGCTAGCGGGAACACCGGGGAGCTGTTTTTT
TRBV4-2,TRBJ1-1,TRBD1,NA,CASSPQGGMNTEAFF,TGTGCCAGCAGCCCGCAGGGGGGGATGAACACTGAAGCTTTCTTT
TRBV29-1,TRBJ2-3,NA,NA,CSVEGRADTQYF,TGCAGCGTTGAAGGTAGGGCGGATACGCAGTATTTT
TRBV6-2/TRBV6-3,TRBJ2-7,NA,NA,CASSPRGLGQYF,TGTGCCAGCAGCCCGCGGGGGCTGGGGCAGTACTTC
TRBV9,TRBJ1-1,NA,NA,CASSGPGSPTTEAFF,TGTGCCAGCAGCGGGCCAGGGAGTCCAACCACTGAAGCTTTCTTT
TRBV7-2,TRBJ2-3,TRBD2,NA,CASSSGLAGYTDTQYF,TGTGCCAGCAGCTCAGGACTAGCGGGGTACACAGATACGCAGTATTTT
TRBV28,TRBJ1-5,TRBD1,once,CASSIPGQNQPQHF,TGTGCCAGCAGTATACCGGGACAGAATCAGCCCCAGCATTTT
TRBV28,TRBJ1-3,NA,NA,CASRNPGSGNTIYF,TGTGCCAGCAGGAACCCAGGCTCTGGAAACACCATATATTTT
TRBV9,TRBJ1-1,NA,NA,CASSQLPTANTEAFF,TGTGCCAGCAGCCAACTACCGACAGCGAACACTGAAGCTTTCTTT
TRBV5-1,TRBJ1-2,TRBD1,NA,CASSSQGAGDYGYTF,TGCGCCAGCAGCTCCCAGGGGGCAGGGGACTATGGCTACACCTTC
TRBV7-2,TRBJ1-1,NA,NA,CASSVQGNTEAFF,TGTGCCAGCAGCGTACAGGGTAACACTGAAGCTTTCTTT
TRBV2,TRBJ1-2,NA,NA,CASSEEGYGYTF,TGTGCCAGCAGTGAAGAAGGTTACGGCTACACCTTC
TRBV18,TRBJ1-6,NA,NA,CASSPQGYNSPLHF,TGTGCCAGCTCACCACAGGGCTATAATTCACCCCTCCACTTT
TRBV6-2/TRBV6-3,TRBJ1-2,NA,NA,CASSGTSGYTF,TGTGCCAGCAGCGGGACATCTGGCTACACCTTC
TRBV7-9,TRBJ1-6,NA,NA,CASSMRLGADNSPLHF,TGTGCCAGCAGCATGCGGTTAGGGGCGGACAATTCACCCCTCCACTTT
TRBV7-9,TRBJ2-5,NA,NA,CASSLRGQETQYF,TGTGCCAGCAGCTTGAGGGGGCAAGAGACCCAGTACTTC
TRBV2,TRBJ2-7,NA,NA,CASSEAGIYYEQYF,TGTGCCAGCAGTGAGGCAGGAATATACTACGAGCAGTACTTC
TRBV18,TRBJ2-1,TRBD2,NA,CASSPKWGGLNNEQFF,TGTGCCAGCTCACCTAAATGGGGGGGTTTAAACAATGAGCAGTTCTTC
TRBV19,TRBJ1-2,TRBD1,NA,CASTRQGEKSGYTF,TGTGCCAGTACAAGACAGGGGGAGAAATCTGGCTACACCTTC
TRBV3-1/TRBV3-2,TRBJ1-4,NA,few,CASSQGGAREKLFF,TGTGCCAGCAGCCAAGGGGGGGCCCGGGAAAAACTGTTTTTT
TRBV11-2,TRBJ1-2,NA,NA,CASSLDMIGHYGYTF,TGTGCCAGCAGCTTAGATATGATAGGACACTATGGCTACACCTTC
TRBV7-2,TRBJ1-6,NA,once,CASSSGTLNSPLHF,TGTGCCAGCAGCTCCGGGACCTTAAATTCACCCCTCCACTTT
TRBV5-1,TRBJ1-5,NA,NA,CASSPVAGNQPQHF,TGCGCCAGCAGCCCGGTGGCAGGAAATCAGCCCCAGCATTTT
TRBV14,TRBJ1-5,TRBD1,NA,CASSQDESGQANPNQPQHF,TGTGCCAGCAGCCAAGATGAGTCGGGACAGGCTAACCCCAATCAGCCCCAGCATTTT
TRBV7-2,TRBJ2-1,NA,NA,CASSLGHGNEQFF,TGTGCCAGCAGCTTAGGACACGGGAATGAGCAGTTCTTC
TRBV27,TRBJ2-3,NA,NA,CASSPTLDTQYF,TGTGCCAGCAGTCCCACATTGGATACGCAGTATTTT
TRBV24-1,TRBJ2-3,TRBD2,NA,CATSDRLAGGWTDTQYF,TGTGCCACCAGTGACCGACTAGCGGGGGGTTGGACAGATACGCAGTATTTT
TRBV5-1,TRBJ2-1,NA,NA,CASSLLGEQFF,TGCGCCAGCAGCTTATTAGGTGAGCAGTTCTTC
TRBV10-2,TRBJ1-6,NA,NA,CASRQTGTYDSPLHF,TGCGCCAGCAGGCAAACCGGGACATATGATTCACCCCTCCACTTT
TRBV12-3/TRBV12-4,TRBJ1-4,NA,NA,CASSLKFEKLFF,TGTGCCAGCAGTTTAAAATTTGAAAAACTGTTTTTT
TRBV9,TRBJ1-1,NA,NA,CASSLGRRTEAFF,TGTGCCAGCAGCCTCGGGAGGCGGACTGAAGCTTTCTTT
TRBV3-1/TRBV3-2,TRBJ1-2,NA,NA,CASSQDRRVGYGYTF,TGTGCCAGCAGCCAAGATCGCCGGGTCGGCTATGGCTACACCTTC
TRBV15,TRBJ2-3,NA,once,CATSRDRNPGTDTQYF,TGTGCCACCAGCAGAGATCGAAACCCCGGCACAGATACGCAGTATTTT
TRBV18,TRBJ1-3,NA,once,CASSPPGRGNTIYF,TGTGCCAGCTCACCACCCGGCAGGGGAAACACCATATATTTT
TRBV11-1,TRBJ2-2,NA,few,CASSLNPGELFF,TGTGCCAGCAGCTTAAACCCCGGGGAGCTGTTTTTT
TRBV6-2/TRBV6-3,TRBJ2-3,NA,NA,CASSYPTTPDTQYF,TGTGCCAGCAGTTACCCTACTACCCCAGATACGCAGTATTTT